This TCR beta chain was obtained from a study of blood T cell repertoires in COVID-19. The CDR3 has 13 residues. Germline CDR1 reads SGHRS; CDR2 reads YFSETQ. V lost 4 bases to trimming and J lost 3 bases, with 10 bases between them. In its sample, this clone was seen once. Assay used: immunoSEQ multiplex PCR; TCRdb lists only in-frame clones, some missing. The sample lists around 250,000 clones; nearly 85% were seen once. Sequenced sample: peripheral blood. The receptor comes from a human donor in a cohort sampled during active COVID-19. This chain links TRBV5-1 with TRBJ2-5, with D perhaps TRBD1 (6 bases). This CDR3 reads CASSGQFEETQYF. CDR3 sequence (DNA): TGCGCCAGCAGCGGACAGTTCGAAGAGACCCAGTACTTC.